Following are 30 T cell receptor beta chains from one sample sequenced in a study of T cells in localized non-small cell lung cancer. TCRdb keeps only in-frame clones here, not all; method: immunoSEQ multiplex PCR. The sample has about 1,900 clones, roughly a quarter seen once. The sequenced sample was normal lung tissue next to the tumor, obtained before any cancer treatment. The origin of the receptors is a woman aged 35 to 70 with stage I lung adenocarcinoma.

V and J are TRBV4-1 and TRBJ1-2; no firm D call. This CDR3 region has 15 residues. V was trimmed by 1 base and J by 6 bases, leaving 15 bases between them. Germline lookup yields CDR1 MGHRA and CDR2 YSYEKL. The CDR3: CASSQGYTSLDGYTF. Written as DNA, the CDR3 is TGCGCCAGCAGCCAAGGGTACACCTCATTGGATGGCTACACCTTC.

The chain combines TRBV4-1 with TRBJ2-1; 7 bases line up with TRBD2. V shed 1 base, J shed 7 bases, and the junction held 13 bases outside the gene matches. From germline, CDR1 is MGHRA and CDR2 YSYEKL. The CDR3 consists of 17 residues. This CDR3 is CASSQGSLAARGNEQFF. CDR3 DNA sequence: TGCGCCAGCAGCCAAGGTTCTCTAGCGGCCCGAGGGAATGAGCAGTTCTTC.

The CDR3 DNA reads as TGTGCCAGCAGCCAAGGCCTAGCGGATTCTTTAATCTCCTACGAGCAGTACTTC. It translates to CASSQGLADSLISYEQYF. The chain joins TRBV16 to TRBJ2-7; TRBD2 aligns across 7 bases. The germline CDR1 and CDR2 sequences are KGHSY and FQNENV. CDR3 size: 18 residues. Losses at the gene ends were 2 bases for V and 0 bases for J; bases not matched to a gene: 13.

This chain links TRBV19 with TRBJ1-3; D gene uncertain. The CDR3 is 17 amino acids. V lost 0 bases, J lost 4 bases, and 16 bases lay in between. Germline-derived CDR1 and CDR2 are LNHDA and SQIVND (reference sequence). The CDR3 bases are TGTGCCAGTAGTATAGATACGGGAAGTTCGGTGGGAAACACCATATATTTT. Translation: CASSIDTGSSVGNTIYF.

The chain employs TRBV12-5 and TRBJ2-3; tentative D call: TRBD1 (6 bases). With 6 bases removed from V and 2 bases from J, the gap between germline ends came to 9 bases. The CDR3 has 13 residues. Germline loops: CDR1 LGHNT, CDR2 FRNRAP. The CDR3 nucleotides read TGTGCTAGTGGCACAGGGAACACAGATACGCAGTATTTT. Its translation is CASGTGNTDTQYF.

This clone is deemed medium-sized (0.01 to 0.1%). The CDR3 loop reads CASSPRQGGNEQFF. DNA of the CDR3: TGTGCCAGCAGCCCTCGACAGGGAGGGAATGAGCAGTTCTTC. The chain links TRBV9 to TRBJ2-1; perhaps D is TRBD1 or TRBD2 (7 bases each). V was pared by 4 bases and J by 7 bases, with 15 bases between. The CDR3 loop spans 14 amino acids. Germline-derived CDR1 and CDR2 are SGDLS and YYNGEE.

The chain combines TRBV11-3 with TRBJ1-5, with D possibly matching TRBD1 (6 bases). Germline V CDR1 and CDR2: SGHNT, YENEEA. The CDR3 is made up of 14 amino acids. The V and J ends lost 2 bases and 5 bases respectively, with 10 bases between them. CDR3 sequence (DNA): TGTGCCAGCAGCTTAAGTTCAGGGGATCAGCCCCAGCATTTT. Translating gives CASSLSSGDQPQHF. Variable domain in full (rest from reference TRBV11-3 and TRBJ1-5): EAGVVQSPRYKIIEKKQPVAFWCNPISGHNTLYWYLQNLGQGPELLIRYENEEAVDDSQLPKDRFSAERLKGVDSTLKIQPAELGDSAVYLCASSLSSGDQPQHFGDGTRLSIL.

By sample fraction, this clone is large. The chain uses TRBV6-8 and TRBJ1-4; 9 bases are a match to TRBD1. CDR3 size: 15 residues. The germline gives CDR1 MNHGY, CDR2 SAAAGT. The junction had 10 bases not matched to a gene; V was cut back by 6 bases and J by 8 bases. CDR3 DNA sequence: TGTGCCAGCAGGAGACAGGGGGGCCCGGAGGAAAAACTGTTTTTT. This gives the protein CASRRQGGPEEKLFF.

In its sample, this clone is medium-sized (0.01 to 0.1%). The genes are TRBV6-8 and TRBJ2-1; tentatively, D is TRBD2 (5 bases). The V gene's germline CDR1 is MNHGY and CDR2 SAAAGT. The CDR3 has 17 amino acids. V shed 0 bases and J shed 0 bases, with 12 bases lying between them. Here the CDR3 reads CASSYSAGESSYNEQFF. As DNA, the CDR3 is TGTGCCAGCAGTTACTCGGCGGGTGAGAGCTCCTACAATGAGCAGTTCTTC.

V usage is TRBV6-8 and J usage is TRBJ1-1, with TRBD1 as a possible D gene (6 bases). The CDR3 length is 14 residues. Germline V gene data show CDR1 as MNHGY and CDR2 as SAAAGT. The V and J ends lost 6 bases and 1 base respectively, with 12 bases between them. CDR3 bases: TGTGCCAGCAGAAAAGGGGGGCCGAACACTGAAGCTTTCTTT. It specifies CASRKGGPNTEAFF.

This clone was found many times. This chain links TRBV23-1 with TRBJ1-2; no clear D. TRBV23-1 is classed as an ORF, of uncertain function. The CDR3 is made up of 13 amino acids. Between the trimmed V and J ends, which lost 6 bases and 9 bases, there was a span of 17 bases. The CDR3 coding sequence is TGCGCCAGCAGATTAGGGCCCCATGGCCGCTACACCTTC. It yields the protein CASRLGPHGRYTF.

In this sample, this clone turned up a few times. The chain recombines TRBV11-1 with TRBJ2-5, with TRBD2 matching 7 bases. This CDR3 contains 14 residues. CDR1 is SGHAT and CDR2 is FQDESV in the germline V gene (reference sequence). The ends lost 5 bases at V and 5 bases at J; junction bases unmatched: 8. The CDR3: CASSLGRGWETQYF. DNA for the CDR3: TGTGCCAGCAGCCTAGGGAGGGGCTGGGAGACCCAGTACTTC.

CDR3 DNA: TGTGCCAGCAGCTTAAGCGGACAGGGTGGCTACACCTTC. Its protein product is CASSLSGQGGYTF. The chain joins TRBV7-2 to TRBJ1-2; TRBD1 agrees at 8 bases. V shed 2 bases and J 7 bases; nucleotides not matched to a gene: 3. This CDR3 region has 13 residues. Germline V gene data show CDR1 as SGHTA and CDR2 as FQGNSA.

This sequence joins TRBV2 and TRBJ2-2, with 7 nucleotides matching TRBD1. With V trimmed by 11 bases and J by 3 bases, 15 bases remained unmatched. The CDR3 covers 16 residues. Germline assignment: CDR1 SNHLY and CDR2 FYNNEI. The CDR3 DNA sequence: TGTGCCGTTCGGCGGCTCCAGGGGGTTGACACCGGGGAGCTGTTTTTT. As protein: CAVRRLQGVDTGELFF.

This clone is classed as medium-sized. Here the CDR3 reads CASSTNRGRAMNTEAFF. Here the CDR3 DNA reads TGTGCCAGCAGCACTAACAGGGGGCGTGCGATGAACACTGAAGCTTTCTTT. The chain links TRBV11-3 to TRBJ1-1; TRBD1 agrees at 9 bases. Trimming removed 5 bases from V and 0 bases from J; junction bases left unmatched: 10. Germline V CDR1 and CDR2: SGHNT, YENEEA. This CDR3 is built from 17 residues.

V and J are TRBV19 and TRBJ1-1, with 8 nucleotides matching TRBD1. Trimming at V came to 7 bases and at J to 5 bases, leaving 18 bases not matched to a gene. CDR1 LNHDA and CDR2 SQIVND come from the germline V gene (reference sequence). CDR3 length: 17 amino acids. Here the CDR3 reads CASKRVASNRGKTEAFF. In DNA form, the CDR3 reads TGTGCCAGTAAGAGGGTAGCGAGCAACAGGGGGAAAACTGAAGCTTTCTTT.

The rearrangement joins TRBV11-3 to TRBJ2-1; D remains ambiguous. CDR3 length: 14 residues. Per the germline V gene, CDR1 is SGHNT and CDR2 is YENEEA. V was trimmed by 0 bases and J by 8 bases, leaving 11 bases between them. Here the CDR3 reads CASSLEVYNHEQFF. The CDR3, as DNA: TGTGCCAGCAGCTTAGAAGTTTATAACCATGAGCAGTTCTTC.

V gene TRBV28 combines with J gene TRBJ1-5; TRBD1 matches at 10 bases. This CDR3 spans 18 amino acids. V shed 6 bases, J shed 2 bases, and the junction held 13 bases outside the gene matches. Germline-derived CDR1 and CDR2 are MDHEN and SYDVKM. The CDR3 reads CASSPLRQGAGGNQPQHF. Written as DNA, the CDR3 is TGTGCCAGCAGCCCGCTCCGACAGGGGGCGGGTGGCAATCAGCCCCAGCATTTT.

This chain joins TRBV19 and TRBJ1-6; D call uncertain. V gave up 10 bases and J gave up 1 base, with 17 bases separating them. Germline values: CDR1 LNHDA, CDR2 SQIVND (reference sequence). This CDR3 region has 16 residues. CDR3 nucleotide sequence: TGTGCCACTTCTTCGGGAGTGGGGTCCTATAATTCACCCCTCCACTTT. It is translated as CATSSGVGSYNSPLHF.

This clone was observed a few times. The V gene is TRBV14, the J gene TRBJ2-1; 7 nucleotides line up with TRBD2. With 1 base clipped from V and 5 bases from J, the junction kept 14 bases outside the gene matches. The CDR3 has 18 residues. Germline V gene data show CDR1 as SGHDN and CDR2 as FVKESK. The CDR3 here is CASSQGPSGGDGNNEQFF. CDR3 DNA sequence: TGTGCCAGCAGCCAAGGGCCTAGCGGAGGCGACGGAAACAATGAGCAGTTCTTC.

J is TRBJ2-7 and V is TRBV9; 8 nucleotides match TRBD1. The CDR3 has 14 residues. Germline V lookup: CDR1 SGDLS, CDR2 YYNGEE. After removal of 4 bases from V and 5 bases from J, the junction contained 8 bases not matched to a gene. The CDR3 spells CASSFRTGLHEQYF. Here the CDR3 DNA reads TGTGCCAGCAGCTTCCGGACAGGGCTTCACGAGCAGTACTTC.

This chain uses TRBV2 with TRBJ2-4; 13 positions agree with TRBD2. The CDR3 covers 17 residues. CDR1 and CDR2 (germline): SNHLY, FYNNEI. V lost 3 bases and J lost 6; bases outside the gene matches: 8. CDR3 nucleotide sequence: TGTGCCAGCAGTGACCCGGGACTAGCGGGGATGGGAAACATTCAGTACTTC. Translated: CASSDPGLAGMGNIQYF.

The chain couples TRBV6-8 to TRBJ2-5; D is unresolved. Germline CDR1 and CDR2: MNHGY and SAAAGT. Trimming removed 2 bases from V and 2 bases from J, with 9 bases in between. CDR3 length: 14 amino acids. The CDR3 reads CASSYQAEQETQYF. For the CDR3, the DNA is TGTGCCAGCAGTTACCAGGCGGAACAAGAGACCCAGTACTTC.

The J gene is TRBJ2-1, the V gene TRBV6-8; D is possibly TRBD2 (6 bases). CDR1 and CDR2 from the germline V gene are MNHGY and SAAAGT. V lost 2 bases, J lost 0 bases, and 14 bases lay in between. The CDR3 extends over 17 amino acids. CDR3 sequence: CASSYAGTLSSYNEQFF. The CDR3 nucleotides read TGTGCCAGCAGTTACGCAGGGACTTTGAGCTCCTACAATGAGCAGTTCTTC.

This clone was counted between two and nine times. CDR3 sequence: CASSRDYEQYF. The CDR3 DNA follows: TGTGCCAGCAGCAGAGACTACGAGCAGTACTTC. The rearrangement joins TRBV6-4 to TRBJ2-7, with unresolved D. In germline, CDR1 is MRHNA, CDR2 SNTAGT. The CDR3 is 11 residues long. Trimming left V 6 bases short and J 3 bases short, with 6 bases between.

V is TRBV28 and J is TRBJ1-5; D remains unclear. V was shortened by 6 bases and J by 6 bases, with 9 bases between the two germline ends. Germline V CDR1 and CDR2: MDHEN, SYDVKM. The CDR3 is 12 amino acids. The CDR3 reads CASRQNTQPQHF. CDR3 sequence (DNA): TGTGCCAGCAGACAGAACACTCAGCCCCAGCATTTT.

This clone is classed as medium-sized (0.01 to 0.1%). This chain connects TRBV9 to TRBJ1-1; D remains ambiguous. The CDR3 is 14 residues long. Germline CDR1 SGDLS, CDR2 YYNGEE. V lost 5 bases and J lost 5, with 16 bases in between. CDR3 protein: CASSESGFGTEAFF. CDR3 bases: TGTGCCAGCAGTGAATCAGGTTTCGGAACTGAAGCTTTCTTT.

By sample fraction, this clone is large. The J gene is TRBJ1-5, the V gene TRBV11-3, with 10 bases fitting TRBD1. The CDR3 runs 16 residues. Germline V gene lookup returns CDR1 SGHNT and CDR2 YENEEA. After removal of 4 bases from V and 4 bases from J, the junction contained 7 bases not matched to a gene. DNA of the CDR3: TGTGCCAGCAGCTCCCGGGACAGGGGATGGAATCAGCCCCAGCATTTT. Translated: CASSSRDRGWNQPQHF.

The chain employs TRBV5-1 and TRBJ2-2; 7 bases align to TRBD1. The germline V gene encodes CDR1 SGHRS and CDR2 YFSETQ. Unmatched junction bases numbered 6, after V lost 3 bases and J lost 1 base. The CDR3 contains 16 residues. DNA of the CDR3: TGCGCCAGCAGCTCGAGGGGACAGATGAACACCGGGGAGCTGTTTTTT. Translating it yields CASSSRGQMNTGELFF.

This chain connects TRBV11-3 to TRBJ1-1, with D hard to call. The CDR3 runs 16 residues. The V end was cut by 5 bases, the J end by 1 base, with 17 bases between. Germline assignment: CDR1 SGHNT and CDR2 YENEEA. The CDR3 loop is CASSTFTGTKNTEAFF. The DNA for the CDR3 is TGTGCCAGCAGCACTTTCACCGGCACAAAGAACACTGAAGCTTTCTTT.